The rows below give T cell receptor beta chains drawn from one sample of a study of T cells and Merkel cell carcinoma outcomes. Sequenced by immunoSEQ multiplex PCR; TCRdb stores in-frame clones only, minus some. Of 15,000 to 17,000 clones in the sample, around 87% were seen once. The specimen sequenced was tumor tissue from Merkel cell carcinoma. These receptors all come from a human donor with Merkel cell carcinoma. Both conserved end residues are part of each CDR3. A D gene is named only where the DNA matches it firmly. Clone size is shown for a subset of rows, as once, few, many or a class of expanded clone.

NA	TRBD1	TRBJ1-5	TRBV6-1	TGTGCCAGCAGTGGCCAGGGGGCGTTAGCTCAGCCCCAGCATTTT	CASSGQGALAQPQHF
once	TRBD1	TRBJ2-7	TRBV6-5	TGTGCCAGCAGTCGACAGGGGGCTGGTTACGAGCAGTACTTC	CASSRQGAGYEQYF
NA	TRBD2	TRBJ2-7	TRBV29-1	TGCAGCGTTGAAGTAGCGGGAGGGACCTACGAGCAGTACTTC	CSVEVAGGTYEQYF
NA	NA	TRBJ2-1	TRBV6-6	TGTGCCAGCAGTTATGGGGGGGCGTTCTACAATGAGCAGTTCTTC	CASSYGGAFYNEQFF
NA	NA	TRBJ1-3	TRBV13	TGTGCCAGCAGCTTAGTAAACAGGGTCTCTGGAAACACCATATATTTT	CASSLVNRVSGNTIYF
NA	TRBD2	TRBJ2-3	TRBV5-4	TGTGCCAGCAGCTCAATTAGCGGGGGGGCCTCAGATACGCAGTATTTT	CASSSISGGASDTQYF
NA	TRBD1	TRBJ2-7	TRBV6-6	TGTGCCAGCAGTCAGGGACAGTTGGGTCCCTACGAGCAGTACTTC	CASSQGQLGPYEQYF
NA	TRBD2	TRBJ2-3	TRBV9	TGTGCCAGCAGCGTCAAACTAGCGGGGGGGCCTTATGGAGATATGCAGTATTTT	CASSVKLAGGPYGDMQYF
NA	NA	TRBJ2-3	TRBV9	TGTGCCAGCAGCGTAGGGGGAACAGATACGCAGTATTTT	CASSVGGTDTQYF
NA	NA	TRBJ2-7	TRBV4-1	TGCGCCAACAGCCCTTGGAATGAGGGTCACGAGCAGTACTTC	CANSPWNEGHEQYF
NA	TRBD1	TRBJ2-5	TRBV10-3	TGTGCCACTGAAGGACAGGGGGAAGGGACCCAGTACTTC	CATEGQGEGTQYF
NA	NA	TRBJ2-3	TRBV12-5	TGTGCTAGTGGTTTGGTAGTTTGGGGAAAGACTAGCACAGATACGCAGTATTTT	CASGLVVWGKTSTDTQYF
NA	NA	TRBJ1-1	TRBV10-3	TGTGCCATCAGTGAGTCGCAGGGTACGGGTACTGAAGCTTTCTTT	CAISESQGTGTEAFF
NA	NA	TRBJ1-4	TRBV27	TGTGCCAGCAGTTCAACTAATGAAAAACTGTTTTTT	CASSSTNEKLFF
NA	TRBD1	TRBJ2-7	TRBV6-5	TGTGCCAGCAGGGGGCGGACAGGGTCCTACGAGCAGTACTTC	CASRGRTGSYEQYF
NA	NA	TRBJ2-1	TRBV9	TGTGCCAGCAGCGATCGGGGGGCCACCTACAATGAGCAGTTCTTC	CASSDRGATYNEQFF
NA	NA	TRBJ2-7	TRBV6-5	TGTGCCAGCAGTACCGGGGGCAGCTACGAGCAGTACTTC	CASSTGGSYEQYF